Each of the 23 T cell receptor beta chains below was sequenced from the same sample in a study of blood T cells in healthy people across ages. A second PCR of roughly 7 to 11 cycles used a sample-barcoded 5' primer and a J-beta primer mix. TCRdb called the 5' RACE reads again in MiXCR, with one record for every CDR3 protein. The data show about 680,000 distinct CDR3 sequences, with roughly 49% seen just once and 30% to 40% held by the top ten. Sequences were obtained from blood. Receptors originate from a woman in her fifties or sixties in good health.

In this sample, this clonotype turned up a few times. The J gene is TRBJ2-7, the V gene TRBV6-2 or TRBV6-3; D gene ambiguous. This CDR3 contains 12 residues. Trimming removed 7 bases from V and 3 bases from J, with 10 bases in between. Germline V CDR1 and CDR2: MNHEY, SVGEGT. DNA of the CDR3: TGTGCCAGCACAAACGCACTCTACGAGCAGTACTTC. Encoded protein: CASTNALYEQYF.

This chain connects TRBV7-6 to TRBJ2-7; D may be TRBD1 or TRBD2 (5 bases each). CDR3 length: 17 amino acids. The germline V and J ends were trimmed by 3 bases and 5 bases, with 23 bases remaining between them. Germline CDR1 reads SGHVS; CDR2 reads FNYEAQ. The CDR3 bases are TGTGCCAGCAGCTTTGAACCCCCGGGACGCTTCCCTAACGAGCAGTACTTC. Encoded protein: CASSFEPPGRFPNEQYF.

This chain links TRBV19 with TRBJ2-7; D unclear. The CDR3 has 13 residues. V was trimmed by 7 bases and J by 5 bases, leaving 15 bases between them. The germline V gene has CDR1 LNHDA and CDR2 SQIVND (reference sequence). Written as DNA, the CDR3 is TGTGCCAGTACCCATGCTACACGAGACGAGCAGTACTTC. It codes for CASTHATRDEQYF.

Note on this clonotype: A clone one base away is much larger, so this may be a read error. The rearrangement joins TRBV7-2 to TRBJ2-5, with D perhaps given as TRBD1 or TRBD2 (5 bases each). Germline V gene lookup returns CDR1 SGHTA and CDR2 FQGNSA. CDR3 length equals 14 residues. The V end lost 5 bases, the J end lost 2 bases, and 12 bases lay between the germline ends. CDR3 residues: CTSSVMRGQETQYF. The CDR3 DNA follows: TGTACCAGCAGCGTCATGAGGGGACAAGAGACCCAGTACTTC. Together with reference TRBV7-2 and TRBJ2-5, the CDR3 gives the full variable domain: GAGVSQSPSNKVTEKGKDVELRCDPISGHTALYWYRQSLGQGLEFLIYFQGNSAPDKSGLPSDRFSAERTGGSVSTLTIQRTQQEDSAVYLCTSSVMRGQETQYFGPGTRLLVL.

This clonotype was observed a handful of times. The chain uses TRBV28 and TRBJ1-2, with 8 bases matching TRBD1. This CDR3 region has 13 residues. V was pared by 5 bases and J by 7 bases, with 6 bases of the junction left unmatched. Germline values: CDR1 MDHEN, CDR2 SYDVKM. CDR3 sequence: CASSLRQGFGYTF. The CDR3 DNA sequence: TGTGCCAGCAGTCTCCGACAGGGGTTTGGCTACACCTTC.

The chain joins TRBV7-2 to TRBJ1-2; 8 bases agree with TRBD1. CDR1 and CDR2 (germline): SGHTA, FQGNSA. The CDR3 contains 14 residues. The trim removed 1 base at V and 5 bases at J, leaving 3 bases unmatched. The CDR3 region is CASSLGWTGYGYTF. CDR3 in DNA: TGTGCCAGCAGCTTAGGTTGGACAGGGTATGGCTACACCTTC. The full variable domain, its missing parts supplied by reference TRBV7-2 and TRBJ1-2, is GAGVSQSPSNKVTEKGKDVELRCDPISGHTALYWYRQSLGQGLEFLIYFQGNSAPDKSGLPSDRFSAERTGGSVSTLTIQRTQQEDSAVYLCASSLGWTGYGYTFGSGTRLTVV.

The rearrangement uses TRBV2 and TRBJ2-5; no definite D call. Trimming took off 4 bases at V and 2 bases at J, with 8 bases between the two ends. The CDR3 is 13 amino acids. The germline V gene has CDR1 SNHLY and CDR2 FYNNEI. CDR3 DNA: TGTGCCAGCAGTGGTCCCGAGCAAGAGACCCAGTACTTC. Its protein product is CASSGPEQETQYF. Looking up the rest from reference TRBV2 and TRBJ2-5 gives the full variable domain: EPEVTQTPSHQVTQMGQEVILRCVPISNHLYFYWYRQILGQKVEFLVSFYNNEISEKSEIFDDQFSVERPDGSNFTLKIRSTKLEDSAMYFCASSGPEQETQYFGPGTRLLVL.

A few counts support this clonotype. The V and J genes are TRBV11-1 and TRBJ2-1; 8 bases align to TRBD2. CDR1 SGHAT and CDR2 FQDESV come from the germline V gene (reference sequence). V lost 3 bases to trimming and J lost 2 bases; unmatched junction nucleotides: 9. The CDR3 runs to 17 residues. In DNA, the CDR3 is TGTGCCAGCAGCTTTGGTTTAGCGGGAATGCCCTACAATGAGCAGTTCTTC. Amino acids: CASSFGLAGMPYNEQFF.

The J gene is TRBJ2-3, the V gene TRBV20-1, with D hard to call. V was cut by 0 bases and J by 5 bases, with 12 bases left in between. Germline CDR1 reads DFQATT; CDR2 reads SNEGSKA (reference sequence). The CDR3 is made up of 14 amino acids. The CDR3 sequence is CSARDIVLQDTQYF. In DNA form, the CDR3 reads TGCAGTGCTAGAGATATCGTCCTGCAAGATACGCAGTATTTT.

The chain combines TRBV5-1 with TRBJ2-3; maybe TRBD1 (6 bases). The CDR3 spans 14 residues. CDR1 is SGHRS and CDR2 is YFSETQ in the germline V gene. Between the trimmed V and J ends, which lost 0 bases and 5 bases, there was a span of 10 bases. This chain's CDR3 is CASSLGRGQDTQYF. CDR3 bases: TGCGCCAGCAGCTTGGGCAGGGGTCAAGATACGCAGTATTTT.

This clonotype was seen only a few times. The rearrangement joins TRBV19 to TRBJ2-6; D unclear. This CDR3 contains 13 residues. The V end lost 3 bases, the J end lost 12 bases, and 12 bases lay between the germline ends. Germline assignment: CDR1 LNHDA and CDR2 SQIVND (reference sequence). As DNA, the CDR3 is TGTGCCAGTAGTATGCGGACCCCCATCGTCCTGACTTTC. Amino acid sequence: CASSMRTPIVLTF.

The chain is built from TRBV7-8 and TRBJ2-4; 7 nucleotides match TRBD1. The J call may be mistaken, given a closer DNA end match to TRBJ2-7. There are 14 residues in the CDR3. CDR1 SGHVS and CDR2 FQNEAQ come from the germline V gene. CDR3 protein: CASSSDRESREQYF. For the CDR3, the DNA is TGTGCCAGCAGCTCCGACAGGGAATCCCGCGAGCAGTACTTC.

The gene calls are TRBV11-1 and TRBJ1-6, with 9 bases identical to TRBD1. The junction had 6 bases not matched to a gene; V was cut back by 5 bases and J by 7 bases. Germline V gene lookup returns CDR1 SGHAT and CDR2 FQDESV (reference sequence). The CDR3 sequence is 15 residues long. The CDR3 bases are TGTGCCAGCAGCGTGACCGGGACAGGGAATTCACCCCTCCACTTT. Amino acids: CASSVTGTGNSPLHF. Combining the CDR3 with reference TRBV11-1 and TRBJ1-6 gives the whole variable domain EAEVAQSPRYKITEKSQAVAFWCDPISGHATLYWYRQILGQGPELLVQFQDESVVDDSQLPKDRFSAERLKGVDSTLKIQPAELGDSAMYLCASSVTGTGNSPLHFGNGTRLTVT.

For the CDR3, the DNA is TGCAGTGCTAGTTTTCGGGGGCCGGGAGAGACCCAGTACTTC. Amino acid sequence: CSASFRGPGETQYF. J is TRBJ2-5 and V is TRBV20-1; D tentatively fits TRBD1 or TRBD2 (6 bases each). Trimming stripped 3 bases from V and 4 bases from J, with 15 bases between. Germline V gives CDR1 DFQATT, CDR2 SNEGSKA (reference sequence). This CDR3 spans 14 amino acids.

This chain links TRBV20-1 with TRBJ2-1; weak D call: TRBD2 (5 bases). Germline CDR1 and CDR2: DFQATT and SNEGSKA (reference sequence). With 2 bases removed from V and 4 bases from J, the gap between germline ends came to 12 bases. There are 14 residues in the CDR3. The CDR3 DNA is TGCAGTGCTAGACGGTCAGAGGGATACAATGAGCAGTTCTTC. Encoded protein: CSARRSEGYNEQFF.

The DNA of the CDR3 is TGCGCCAGCCGCAGGACTAGCGGGAGGTACAATGAGCAGTTCTTC. This encodes CASRRTSGRYNEQFF. The chain combines TRBV5-1 with TRBJ2-1; 14 bases map to TRBD2. The ends lost 7 bases at V and 4 bases at J; junction bases unmatched: 4. Looked up from germline, CDR1 is SGHRS and CDR2 is YFSETQ. The length of the CDR3 is 15 residues.

This chain joins TRBV28 and TRBJ2-7; tentative D call: TRBD1 (5 bases). CDR1 and CDR2 from the germline V gene are MDHEN and SYDVKM. The V end lost 4 bases, the J end lost 0 bases, and 16 bases lay between the germline ends. There are 16 residues in the CDR3. CDR3 sequence reads: CASSSPGIPSSYEQYF. The CDR3 DNA sequence: TGTGCCAGCAGTTCTCCAGGGATCCCGAGCTCCTACGAGCAGTACTTC.

This clonotype was counted many times. V gene TRBV20-1 combines with J gene TRBJ2-7; TRBD1 matches 7 bases. CDR1 and CDR2 from the germline V gene are DFQATT and SNEGSKA (reference sequence). The CDR3 consists of 12 residues. V lost 7 bases to trimming and J lost 0 bases; unmatched junction nucleotides: 3. CDR3 in amino acids: CSEQGISYEQYF. In DNA, the CDR3 is TGCAGTGAACAGGGGATCTCCTACGAGCAGTACTTC.

The genes are TRBV5-1 and TRBJ2-2, with 10 bases identical to TRBD2. Trimming removed 5 bases from V and 4 bases from J; junction bases left unmatched: 5. The germline V gene encodes CDR1 SGHRS and CDR2 YFSETQ. The CDR3 length is 15 residues. For the CDR3, the DNA is TGCGCCAGCAGTTCTAGCGGGAGCGTCACCGGGGAGCTGTTTTTT. Translated, it gives CASSSSGSVTGELFF.

This rearrangement joins TRBV7-2 to TRBJ1-5; D is possibly TRBD1 (5 bases). The CDR3 spans 15 residues. V lost 4 bases and J 2 bases, leaving 12 bases between the germline ends. Germline lookup yields CDR1 SGHTA and CDR2 FQGNSA. DNA of the CDR3: TGTGCCAGCAGCTCAATGGGGGGGGGCAATCAGCCCCAGCATTTT. It is translated as CASSSMGGGNQPQHF.

This clonotype has only one observation. The chain has TRBV12-3 or TRBV12-4 and TRBJ1-2; D may be TRBD1 (5 bases). The CDR3 has 13 residues. V lost 6 bases, J lost 7 bases, and 15 bases lay in between. In nucleotides, the CDR3 is TGTGCCAGCAGCCGAGTGAGGGGATCTGGCTACACCTTC. Translated: CASSRVRGSGYTF.

CDR3 sequence reads: CATSSPTGGKETQYF. The CDR3 bases are TGTGCCACCAGTTCTCCAACAGGGGGCAAAGAGACCCAGTACTTC. The V call is TRBV24-1, the J call TRBJ2-5, with TRBD1 matching 9 bases. Germline CDR1 and CDR2: KGHDR and SFDVKD. J was trimmed by 3 bases and V by 6 bases; bases with no gene match: 7. The CDR3 spans 15 residues.

This clonotype was found many times. This chain links TRBV25-1 with TRBJ1-2; D unresolved. CDR3 length: 14 residues. The germline V gene has CDR1 MGHDK and CDR2 SYGVNS. V lost 2 bases and J 9 bases, leaving 16 bases between the germline ends. The CDR3 bases are TGTGCCAGCAGTGAAGGGAACAGCGAAAAGCGCTACACCTTC. This translates into CASSEGNSEKRYTF.